Below are 12 T cell receptor beta chains sequenced from a single sample in a study of lung T cells in sarcoidosis with Löfgren's syndrome. TCRdb re-called the reads with MiXCR, one entry per CDR3 protein. The data contain more than 8,500 distinct CDR3 sequences, nearly 20% of them singletons. The sequencing sample was made of CD4+ T cells from bronchoalveolar lavage. The receptors originated from a human donor with sarcoidosis (Löfgren's syndrome or another form), or a control subject (not recorded which).

By share, this clonotype counts as medium-sized. The chain links TRBV3-1 to TRBJ2-3; 8 positions match TRBD1. Trimming removed 6 bases from V and 3 bases from J; junction bases left unmatched: 5. The CDR3 contains 14 residues. Per the germline V gene, CDR1 is LGHDT and CDR2 is YNNKEL (reference sequence). CDR3 loop: CASSPQGATDTQYF. In DNA form, the CDR3 reads TGTGCCAGCAGTCCCCAGGGGGCAACAGATACGCAGTATTTT.

Notes on this clonotype: A much larger clone lies one base from this, so it may be a read error. The J gene is TRBJ2-1, the V gene TRBV29-1; D unresolved. Germline-derived CDR1 and CDR2 are SQVTM and ANQGSEA. V lost 7 bases to trimming and J lost 4 bases, with 11 bases between them. The length of the CDR3 is 12 residues. CDR3 sequence: CSEQELYNEQFF. The CDR3 region has the DNA TGCAGCGAGCAGGAGCTTTACAATGAGCAGTTCTTC.

V usage is TRBV6-5 and J usage is TRBJ2-7; D may be TRBD1 (6 bases). The V and J ends lost 4 bases and 6 bases respectively, with 19 bases between them. Per the germline V gene, CDR1 is MNHEY and CDR2 is SVGAGI. CDR3 length equals 15 residues. This chain's CDR3 is CASSWMQGHASEQYF. The CDR3, as DNA: TGTGCCAGCAGTTGGATGCAGGGGCACGCTAGCGAGCAGTACTTC.

The CDR3 nucleotides are TGTGCCAGCAGTTTAGGGGGAATGGTAGAGACCCAGTACTTC. It codes for CASSLGGMVETQYF. The V gene is TRBV12-3 or TRBV12-4, the J gene TRBJ2-5; D gene ambiguous. Trimming cost V 1 base and J 4 bases, with 10 bases left between them. The CDR3 runs 14 residues.

This clonotype was counted at least ten times. The genes are TRBV6-1 and TRBJ2-1; perhaps TRBD2 as D (6 bases). Germline CDR1 is MNHNS and CDR2 is SASEGT. V shed 7 bases and J shed 3 bases, with 19 bases lying between them. The CDR3 runs 16 residues. CDR3 in DNA: TGTGCCAGCACCCACGGGGGACCCAAGGGCTACAATGAGCAGTTCTTC. This codes for CASTHGGPKGYNEQFF.

A note on this clonotype: Its ends do not fully match the called genes, so a read error is possible. The chain uses TRBV28 and TRBJ1-3; the D is unclear. Per the germline V gene, CDR1 is MDHEN and CDR2 is SYDVKM. CDR3 size: 14 residues. The CDR3 loop reads CASSLAWRGNAIYF. The CDR3 DNA follows: TGTGCCAGCAGTCTGGCCTGGAGAGGAAACGCCATATATTTT.

This clonotype was recorded many times. The chain recombines TRBV12-3 or TRBV12-4 with TRBJ1-2; D remains ambiguous. The CDR3 is 13 amino acids. The V end was cut by 2 bases, the J end by 7 bases, with 11 bases between. CDR3 residues: CASSLTTSGGYTF. Written as DNA, the CDR3 is TGTGCCAGCAGTTTAACAACCTCGGGTGGCTACACCTTC.

The table lists this clonotype with many counts. The rearrangement links TRBV7-2 to TRBJ2-3, with TRBD1 matching 9 bases. The germline V gene has CDR1 SGHTA and CDR2 FQGNSA. Germline trimming cut 3 bases from V and 6 bases from J; bases unmatched to any gene: 7. This CDR3 has 15 residues. CDR3 sequence: CASSFRGQGLDTQYF. In DNA form, the CDR3 reads TGTGCCAGCAGCTTCCGTGGACAGGGGTTGGATACGCAGTATTTT.

This clonotype is medium-sized in the sample. This sequence joins TRBV19 and TRBJ2-7; 11 bases are shared with TRBD2. CDR3 length: 15 amino acids. J gave up 3 bases and V 6 bases, and 7 bases lay outside the gene matches. CDR1 and CDR2 from the germline V gene are LNHDA and SQIVND (reference sequence). The CDR3 sequence: CASSHLGLADYEQYF. The CDR3 DNA reads TGTGCCAGTAGCCATCTGGGACTAGCGGACTACGAGCAGTACTTC.

A few counts support this clonotype. The DNA of the CDR3 is TGTGCCTGGATGGCCTCTGGGGCCAACGTCCTGACTTTC. Its protein product is CAWMASGANVLTF. The chain carries TRBV30 and TRBJ2-6; no reliable D call. The germline CDR1 and CDR2 sequences are GTSNPN and SVGIG (reference sequence). This CDR3 contains 13 residues. The V and J ends lost 4 bases and 0 bases respectively, with 4 bases between them. Together with reference TRBV30 and TRBJ2-6, the CDR3 gives the full variable domain: SQTIHQWPATLVQPVGSPLSLECTVEGTSNPNLYWYRQAAGRGLQLLFYSVGIGQISSEVPQNLSASRPQDRQFILSSKKLLLSDSGFYLCAWMASGANVLTFGAGSRLTVL.

The table lists this clonotype with many counts. The chain uses TRBV5-4 and TRBJ2-5; tentatively, D is TRBD1 (6 bases). This CDR3 spans 16 amino acids. The V end lost 2 bases, the J end lost 0 bases, and 14 bases lay between the germline ends. Germline CDR1 reads SGHNT; CDR2 reads YYREEE (reference sequence). CDR3 nucleotides: TGTGCCAGCAGCTTTGGGGGCCTGGGGTACCAAGAGACCCAGTACTTC. This gives the protein CASSFGGLGYQETQYF.

The sample holds many counts of this clonotype. V usage is TRBV12-3 or TRBV12-4 and J usage is TRBJ1-2; D is unresolved. Trimming stripped 1 base from V and 3 bases from J, with 9 bases between. The CDR3 sequence is 14 residues long. This CDR3 is CASSLDHSYYGYTF. CDR3 DNA sequence: TGTGCCAGCAGTTTAGACCACAGCTACTATGGCTACACCTTC.